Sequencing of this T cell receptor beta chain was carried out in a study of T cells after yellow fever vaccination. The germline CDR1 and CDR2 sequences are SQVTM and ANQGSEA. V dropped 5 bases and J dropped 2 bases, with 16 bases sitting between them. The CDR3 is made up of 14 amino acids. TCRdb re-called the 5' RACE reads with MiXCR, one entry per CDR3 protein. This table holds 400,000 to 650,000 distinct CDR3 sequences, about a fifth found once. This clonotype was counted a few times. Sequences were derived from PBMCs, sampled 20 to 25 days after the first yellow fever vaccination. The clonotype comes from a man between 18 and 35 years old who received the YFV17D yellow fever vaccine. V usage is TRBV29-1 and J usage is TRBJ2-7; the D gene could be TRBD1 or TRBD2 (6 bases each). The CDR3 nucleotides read TGCAGCGTTATAACGGGGGCTCCCCCCTACGAGCAGTACTTC. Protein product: CSVITGAPPYEQYF.